The 8 T cell receptor beta chains given below trace back to one sample, sequenced in a study of follicular helper T cells after annual influenza vaccination. Data came from immunoSEQ multiplex PCR; TCRdb stores just in-frame clones and leaves some out. The sample has 10,000 or so clones, less than 90% seen once. Time point of the sample: 2015-2016 season, 7 days after influenza vaccination. The sequences come from CXCR5- memory CD4+ T cells sorted from blood, collected 7 days after influenza vaccination. The receptors were gathered from an adult who received the influenza vaccine.

The chain combines TRBV4-3 with TRBJ2-3; D ambiguous. V lost 4 bases and J 2 bases, leaving 10 bases between the germline ends. Germline V gives CDR1 LGHNA, CDR2 YSLEER. This CDR3 has 14 residues. The CDR3 nucleotides are TGCGCCAGCAGCCGTGAACCTGACACAGATACGCAGTATTTT. Protein: CASSREPDTDTQYF.

The chain has TRBV5-7 and TRBJ2-7; tentative D call: TRBD2 (7 bases). TRBV5-7 is flagged as an ORF with uncertain function. The CDR3 consists of 13 residues. Trimming left V 6 bases short and J 6 bases short, with 16 bases between. CDR3 region: CASTLGGLSEQYF. DNA of the CDR3: TGTGCCAGCACCCTGGGGGGGCTCTCCGAGCAGTACTTC.

Here the CDR3 DNA reads TGTGCCAGCAGCTTTTCACGCTCTGAAGCTTTCTTT. It is translated as CASSFSRSEAFF. The chain recombines TRBV7-2 with TRBJ1-1, with D unresolved. The CDR3 runs to 12 residues. V gave up 3 bases and J gave up 6 bases, with 8 bases separating them. Germline loops: CDR1 SGHTA, CDR2 FQGNSA.

The V call is TRBV18, the J call TRBJ2-1, with D tentatively TRBD1 (5 bases). Germline V gene lookup returns CDR1 KGHSH and CDR2 LQKENI. The CDR3 consists of 16 residues. Trimming took off 1 base at V and 8 bases at J, with 18 bases between the two ends. DNA of the CDR3: TGTGCCAGCTCACCACAGGGATTGGCAGGGCCCGATGAGCAGTTCTTC. Translating it yields CASSPQGLAGPDEQFF.

The gene calls are TRBV19 and TRBJ2-6; unclear D gene. Trimming took 4 bases from V and 0 from J, leaving 10 bases between them. Germline V gives CDR1 LNHDA, CDR2 SQIVND (reference sequence). The CDR3 contains 16 residues. In DNA, the CDR3 is TGTGCCAGTAGTAGGCAGGCAAGCTCTGGGGCCAACGTCCTGACTTTC. It translates to CASSRQASSGANVLTF.

This rearrangement joins TRBV6-5 to TRBJ1-2; the D gene is possibly TRBD1 (6 bases). This CDR3 is 13 amino acids long. V was trimmed by 2 bases and J by 6 bases, leaving 10 bases between them. Germline V gene lookup returns CDR1 MNHEY and CDR2 SVGAGI. The CDR3 nucleotides read TGTGCCAGCAGTTACAGGTCAGGGGATGGCTACACCTTC. Protein product: CASSYRSGDGYTF.

V gene TRBV6-5 combines with J gene TRBJ1-1; tentatively, D is TRBD1 (6 bases). Trimming cost V 7 bases and J 5 bases, with 20 bases left between them. CDR3 size: 15 residues. Germline values: CDR1 MNHEY, CDR2 SVGAGI. DNA of the CDR3: TGTGCCAGCAAACTAAGGACAGTGAGGGATACTGAAGCTTTCTTT. As protein: CASKLRTVRDTEAFF.

The gene calls are TRBV4-3 and TRBJ2-4; 11 nucleotides agree with TRBD2. In germline, CDR1 is LGHNA, CDR2 YSLEER. V shed 0 bases and J 0 bases; nucleotides not matched to a gene: 13. CDR3 length: 21 residues. CDR3 amino acids: CASSQDLASGGRLEAKNIQYF. For the CDR3, the DNA is TGCGCCAGCAGCCAAGATCTGGCTAGCGGGGGGAGGTTAGAAGCCAAAAACATTCAGTACTTC.